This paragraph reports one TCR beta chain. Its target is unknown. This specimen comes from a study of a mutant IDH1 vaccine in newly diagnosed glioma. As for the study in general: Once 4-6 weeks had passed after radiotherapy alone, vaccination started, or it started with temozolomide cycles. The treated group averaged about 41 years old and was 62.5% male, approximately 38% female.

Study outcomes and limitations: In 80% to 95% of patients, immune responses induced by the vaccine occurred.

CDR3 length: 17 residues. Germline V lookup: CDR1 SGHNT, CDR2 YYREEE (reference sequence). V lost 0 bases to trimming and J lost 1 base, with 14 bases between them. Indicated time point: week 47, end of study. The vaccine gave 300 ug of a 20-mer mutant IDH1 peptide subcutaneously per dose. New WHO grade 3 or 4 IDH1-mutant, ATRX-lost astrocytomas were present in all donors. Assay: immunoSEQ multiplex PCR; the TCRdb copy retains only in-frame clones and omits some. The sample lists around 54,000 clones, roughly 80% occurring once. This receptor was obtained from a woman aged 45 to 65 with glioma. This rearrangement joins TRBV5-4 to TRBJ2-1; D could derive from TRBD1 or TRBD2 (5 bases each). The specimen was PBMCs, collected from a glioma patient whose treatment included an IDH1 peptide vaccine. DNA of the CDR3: TGTGCCAGCAGCTTGGCCGGGACGGGGCGATCCTACAATGAGCAGTTCTTC. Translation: CASSLAGTGRSYNEQFF. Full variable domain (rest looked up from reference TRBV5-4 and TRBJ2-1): ETGVTQSPTHLIKTRGQQVTLRCSSQSGHNTVSWYQQALGQGPQFIFQYYREEENGRGNFPPRFSGLQFPNYSSELNVNALELDDSALYLCASSLAGTGRSYNEQFFGPGTRLTVL.